One and the same sample provided the 15 T cell receptor beta chains below, sequenced in a study of T-cell reconstitution after alpha-beta-depleted transplantation in children. Unique molecular identifiers were incorporated into the prepared TCRbeta library. Via MiXCR, TCRdb re-called the PCR reads, giving one row per CDR3 protein. The data contain hundreds of thousands of distinct CDR3 sequences, more than 10% of them singletons. The source was PBMCs, collected from the stem cell graft. These receptors originate from a human donor who donated a stem cell graft to a child with Fanconi anemia.

This clonotype appeared many times. This rearrangement joins TRBV20-1 to TRBJ1-2; 7 nucleotides align to TRBD1. Germline V gene data show CDR1 as DFQATT and CDR2 as SNEGSKA (reference sequence). Unmatched junction bases numbered 1, after V lost 0 bases and J lost 3 bases. This CDR3 has 13 amino acids. CDR3 sequence (DNA): TGCAGTGCTAGAGATCAGGGGGACTATGGCTACACCTTC. Its translation: CSARDQGDYGYTF.

This clonotype was counted many times. The rearrangement uses TRBV11-2 and TRBJ1-4; unclear D gene. This CDR3 is built from 13 residues. V lost 5 bases, J lost 0 bases, and 4 bases lay in between. CDR1 is SGHAT and CDR2 is FQNNGV in the germline V gene. The CDR3 bases are TGTGCCAGCAGCCCCCCAACTAATGAAAAACTGTTTTTT. The encoded protein is CASSPPTNEKLFF.

The rearrangement uses TRBV3-1 and TRBJ1-2, with D possibly TRBD1 on 6 matching bases. Germline V gene data show CDR1 as LGHDT and CDR2 as YNNKEL (reference sequence). This CDR3 region has 15 residues. With 4 bases removed from V and 2 bases from J, the gap between germline ends came to 14 bases. For the CDR3, the DNA is TGTGCCAGCAGCCGAGCGGGACACGGAAACTATGGCTACACCTTC. Translation gives CASSRAGHGNYGYTF.

This clonotype was seen a handful of times. The chain recombines TRBV12-3 or TRBV12-4 with TRBJ2-5, with TRBD2 matching 10 bases. This CDR3 is 13 amino acids long. With 6 bases clipped from V and 5 bases from J, the junction kept 3 bases outside the gene matches. CDR3 residues: CASRLAGSETQYF. The CDR3 region has the DNA TGTGCCAGCAGACTAGCGGGGTCGGAGACCCAGTACTTC.

Many counts were recorded for this clonotype. The chain couples TRBV5-1 to TRBJ1-2; a possible D gene is TRBD1 (5 bases). V gave up 7 bases and J gave up 4 bases, with 23 bases separating them. The V gene's germline CDR1 is SGHRS and CDR2 YFSETQ. The CDR3 covers 16 residues. The CDR3 nucleotides read TGCGCCAGCTCGGATGAGGGAAGGGGTACGGGCTATGGCTACACCTTC. Amino acid sequence: CASSDEGRGTGYGYTF.

This clonotype came up a few times. The chain is built from TRBV4-3 and TRBJ2-5, with D perhaps TRBD1 (5 bases). The V end lost 1 base, the J end lost 4 bases, and 13 bases lay between the germline ends. The germline V gene has CDR1 LGHNA and CDR2 YSLEER. This CDR3 is 15 amino acids long. The DNA for the CDR3 is TGCGCCAGCAGCCAAGGGACATTAGAGGTAGAGACCCAGTACTTC. Protein sequence: CASSQGTLEVETQYF.

V and J are TRBV5-6 and TRBJ1-1; no definite D call. Germline values: CDR1 SGHDT, CDR2 YYEEEE. This CDR3 is 14 amino acids long. The V and J ends lost 2 bases and 3 bases respectively, with 11 bases between them. The CDR3 sequence is CASSFHGSDTEAFF. CDR3 nucleotide sequence: TGTGCCAGCAGCTTTCATGGGTCTGACACTGAAGCTTTCTTT.

This clonotype was counted only a few times. This rearrangement joins TRBV7-2 to TRBJ2-1; weak D call: TRBD2 (5 bases). This CDR3 region has 14 residues. CDR1 and CDR2 from the germline V gene are SGHTA and FQGNSA. V lost 1 base and J lost 4, with 8 bases in between. CDR3 DNA sequence: TGTGCCAGCAGCTTAGAACCGGGGTACAATGAGCAGTTCTTC. It yields the protein CASSLEPGYNEQFF.

The chain combines TRBV4-2 with TRBJ1-5; 7 bases are a match to TRBD1. This CDR3 has 18 amino acids. Germline assignment: CDR1 LGHNA and CDR2 YNFKEQ. Germline trimming cut 1 base from V and 1 base from J; bases unmatched to any gene: 10. The CDR3 coding sequence is TGTGCCAGCAGCCAAGGGGAGGGGGCAAAAGGAAGCAATCAGCCCCAGCATTTT. It codes for CASSQGEGAKGSNQPQHF.

This clonotype has ten or more counts. The chain is built from TRBV29-1 and TRBJ2-7; TRBD1 matches 8 bases. CDR3 length: 13 residues. After removal of 5 bases from V and 2 bases from J, the junction contained 5 bases not matched to a gene. Germline CDR1 and CDR2: SQVTM and ANQGSEA. This chain's CDR3 is CSVTGQATYEQYV. In DNA, the CDR3 is TGCAGCGTTACGGGACAGGCCACCTACGAGCAGTACGTC.

This clonotype was found many times. V usage is TRBV6-1 and J usage is TRBJ2-3, with D unresolved. The CDR3 covers 13 residues. Looked up from germline, CDR1 is MNHNS and CDR2 is SASEGT. V lost 6 bases and J lost 0, with 7 bases in between. CDR3 coding DNA: TGTGCCAGCAGGAGAGCTAGCACAGATACGCAGTATTTT. Translating gives CASRRASTDTQYF.

The chain combines TRBV7-9 with TRBJ2-2; 8 bases match TRBD1. The CDR3 covers 16 residues. From germline, CDR1 is SEHNR and CDR2 FQNEAQ (reference sequence). Losses at the gene ends were 3 bases for V and 1 base for J; bases not matched to a gene: 4. This CDR3 is CASSFRQGLNTGELFF. CDR3 nucleotide sequence: TGTGCCAGCAGCTTTCGACAGGGGTTGAACACCGGGGAGCTGTTTTTT.

This clonotype was detected only a few times. The chain joins TRBV11-2 to TRBJ2-3; 8 bases map to TRBD2. J was trimmed by 14 bases and V by 1 base; bases with no gene match: 5. Germline CDR1 SGHAT, CDR2 FQNNGV. The CDR3 extends over 12 amino acids. The CDR3 DNA is TGTGCCAGCAGCTTAGGGGGACTAGGAGGGTATTTT. Protein sequence: CASSLGGLGGYF.

This chain links TRBV29-1 with TRBJ1-2, with 7 bases fitting TRBD1. J lost 1 base, V lost 7 bases, and 6 bases had no gene match. Per the germline V gene, CDR1 is SQVTM and CDR2 is ANQGSEA. CDR3 length equals 13 residues. CDR3 DNA: TGCAGCGCCTCACGGGACAGTAACTATGGCTACACCTTC. It encodes CSASRDSNYGYTF.

This clonotype was seen at least ten times. V usage is TRBV29-1 and J usage is TRBJ2-1, with D perhaps TRBD2 (6 bases). The ends were cut back, 4 bases at V and 9 bases at J, with 19 bases in the middle. This CDR3 is 14 amino acids long. Germline V lookup: CDR1 SQVTM, CDR2 ANQGSEA. DNA for the CDR3: TGCAGCGTTGCTGGTGCCGCCGGGGGTAGTGAGCAGTTCTTC. Encoded protein: CSVAGAAGGSEQFF.